The 14 T cell receptor beta chains listed next were all sequenced from one sample in a study of T cell responses to AZD1222 COVID-19 vaccine. The method was immunoSEQ multiplex PCR; TCRdb's version includes in-frame clones alone and lacks a portion of them. The sample has some 150,000 clones; approximately 89% are singletons. The material was peripheral blood, obtained on day 0 of AZD1222 vaccination. These TCRs come from an adult in good health.

The chain has TRBV27 and TRBJ1-5; the D gene is possibly TRBD1 (5 bases). CDR1 is MNHEY, CDR2 SMNVEV, per germline (reference sequence). Trimming pared 4 bases from V and 0 bases from J, leaving 10 bases between. The CDR3 extends over 15 amino acids. The CDR3 spells CASSSGGHSNQPQHF. CDR3 sequence (DNA): TGTGCCAGCAGTTCTGGGGGTCATAGCAATCAGCCCCAGCATTTT.

This chain connects TRBV7-3 to TRBJ2-2; 10 positions agree with TRBD2. Germline-derived CDR1 and CDR2 are SGHTA and FQGTGA. Trimming removed 0 bases from V and 6 bases from J; junction bases left unmatched: 10. The CDR3 has 18 amino acids. The chain's CDR3 is CASSLTAGKREGPGELFF. In DNA, the CDR3 is TGTGCCAGCAGCTTAACCGCAGGCAAGCGGGAGGGCCCCGGGGAGCTGTTTTTT. Supplemented by reference TRBV7-3 and TRBJ2-2, the full variable domain reads GAGVSQTPSNKVTEKGKYVELRCDPISGHTALYWYRQSLGQGPEFLIYFQGTGAADDSGLPNDRFFAVRPEGSVSTLKIQRTERGDSAVYLCASSLTAGKREGPGELFFGEGSRLTVL.

The chain recombines TRBV12-3 or TRBV12-4 with TRBJ1-5; TRBD1 might be the D (5 bases). CDR3 length: 13 amino acids. V lost 11 bases and J 3 bases, leaving 14 bases between the germline ends. Here the CDR3 reads CARGGKFNQPQHF. CDR3 DNA sequence: TGTGCCCGGGGGGGAAAGTTCAATCAGCCCCAGCATTTT.

The V gene is TRBV19, the J gene TRBJ2-3, with TRBD1 matching over 7 bases. This CDR3 comprises 14 residues. Germline CDR1 LNHDA, CDR2 SQIVND (reference sequence). V lost 4 bases and J lost 0; bases outside the gene matches: 1. As DNA, the CDR3 is TGTGCCAGTAGTAAACAGGGGAGCACAGATACGCAGTATTTT. This encodes CASSKQGSTDTQYF.

V is TRBV2 and J is TRBJ2-2; D possibly corresponds to TRBD2 (5 bases). Trimming stripped 2 bases from V and 0 bases from J, with 10 bases between. Germline V gives CDR1 SNHLY, CDR2 FYNNEI. The length of the CDR3 is 16 residues. As DNA, the CDR3 is TGTGCCAGCAGTGAAATAAGCGGAGCGAACACCGGGGAGCTGTTTTTT. Its translation is CASSEISGANTGELFF.

V and J are TRBV19 and TRBJ2-6, with D perhaps TRBD1 (5 bases). The CDR3 totals 17 residues. V was clipped by 3 bases and J by 0 bases, with 12 bases between them. Germline values: CDR1 LNHDA, CDR2 SQIVND (reference sequence). The DNA of the CDR3 is TGTGCCAGTAGTATTGTGGGGCTGAGCTCTGGGGCCAACGTCCTGACTTTC. Translated: CASSIVGLSSGANVLTF. The complete variable domain, with remaining parts taken from reference TRBV19 and TRBJ2-6, reads DGGITQSPKYLFRKEGQNVTLSCEQNLNHDAMYWYRQDPGQGLRLIYYSQIVNDFQKGDIAEGYSVSREKKESFPLTVTSAQKNPTAFYLCASSIVGLSSGANVLTFGAGSRLTVL.

V gene TRBV27 combines with J gene TRBJ2-7; perhaps D is TRBD1 or TRBD2 (6 bases each). CDR1 and CDR2 (germline): MNHEY, SMNVEV (reference sequence). With 0 bases removed from V and 3 bases from J, the gap between germline ends came to 15 bases. The CDR3 sequence is 16 residues long. CDR3 DNA sequence: TGTGCCAGCAGTTTATCGAGGGGGGCGAGAGTCTACGAGCAGTACTTC. Amino acids: CASSLSRGARVYEQYF.

V is TRBV28 and J is TRBJ2-7; possible D gene TRBD1, 6 bases. Trimming shortened V by 10 bases and J by 0 bases, and 10 bases separated the two germline ends. The CDR3 is 12 amino acids. The germline gives CDR1 MDHEN, CDR2 SYDVKM. CDR3 DNA: TGTGCCACCAGGGGTGCCTCCTACGAGCAGTACTTC. It is translated as CATRGASYEQYF.

J is TRBJ2-1 and V is TRBV11-3, with 9 bases aligning to TRBD2. Germline V gives CDR1 SGHNT, CDR2 YENEEA. There are 14 residues in the CDR3. The V gene end was trimmed by 3 bases and the J gene end by 10 bases; junction bases not matched to a gene: 7. The CDR3: CASSLGTLAGEQFF. Here the CDR3 DNA reads TGTGCCAGCAGCTTGGGGACGCTAGCGGGAGAGCAGTTCTTC.

The chain couples TRBV19 to TRBJ2-3, with D perhaps matching TRBD1 (7 bases). Germline V gene lookup returns CDR1 LNHDA and CDR2 SQIVND (reference sequence). V shed 5 bases and J shed 4 bases, with 13 bases lying between them. The CDR3 loop spans 14 amino acids. Written as DNA, the CDR3 is TGTGCCAGTAGTTCAGGGGGAGGAGCAGATACGCAGTATTTT. It yields the protein CASSSGGGADTQYF.

V gene TRBV19 combines with J gene TRBJ2-1; TRBD2 is a possible D gene (5 bases). CDR1 and CDR2 from the germline V gene are LNHDA and SQIVND (reference sequence). CDR3 length equals 14 residues. V was cut by 6 bases and J by 9 bases, with 18 bases left in between. The CDR3 region is CASSCDSTEGEQFF. The CDR3 DNA sequence: TGTGCCAGTAGCTGCGACTCCACCGAGGGTGAGCAGTTCTTC.

The V gene is TRBV28, the J gene TRBJ1-1; no clear D gene. The CDR3 runs 11 residues. The V gene's germline CDR1 is MDHEN and CDR2 SYDVKM. V shed 11 bases and J shed 8 bases, with 15 bases lying between them. CDR3 protein: CAGAYADEAFF. In DNA form, the CDR3 reads TGTGCCGGTGCTTACGCGGACGAAGCTTTCTTT. Together with reference TRBV28 and TRBJ1-1, the CDR3 gives the full variable domain: DVKVTQSSRYLVKRTGEKVFLECVQDMDHENMFWYRQDPGLGLRLIYFSYDVKMKEKGDIPEGYSVSREKKERFSLILESASTNQTSMYLCAGAYADEAFFGQGTRLTVV.

This chain joins TRBV11-2 and TRBJ2-7; 9 nucleotides align to TRBD2. The CDR3 covers 15 residues. The V and J ends lost 5 bases and 5 bases, in that order; junction bases with no gene match: 10. The germline V gene encodes CDR1 SGHAT and CDR2 FQNNGV. The CDR3 DNA follows: TGTGCCAGCAGCCCGCTCGGCGGGAGGGGGGACGAGCAGTACTTC. Protein: CASSPLGGRGDEQYF.

This chain links TRBV6-5 with TRBJ2-1, with 7 bases aligning to TRBD2. Germline loops: CDR1 MNHEY, CDR2 SVGAGI. This CDR3 is 14 amino acids long. V lost 7 bases, J lost 3 bases, and 6 bases stayed unmatched. The CDR3 reads CASKGREFYNEQFF. DNA of the CDR3: TGTGCCAGCAAGGGGCGGGAGTTCTACAATGAGCAGTTCTTC.